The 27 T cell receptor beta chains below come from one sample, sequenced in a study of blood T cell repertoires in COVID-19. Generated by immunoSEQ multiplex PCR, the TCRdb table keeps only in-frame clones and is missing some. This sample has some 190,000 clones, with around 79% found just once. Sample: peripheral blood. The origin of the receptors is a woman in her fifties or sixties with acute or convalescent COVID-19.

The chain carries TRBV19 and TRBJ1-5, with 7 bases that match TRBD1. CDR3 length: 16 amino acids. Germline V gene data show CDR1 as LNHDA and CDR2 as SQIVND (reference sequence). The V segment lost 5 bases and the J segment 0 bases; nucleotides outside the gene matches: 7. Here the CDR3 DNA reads TGTGCCAGTAGTCCGCTGGGACAGTTTAGCAATCAGCCCCAGCATTTT. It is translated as CASSPLGQFSNQPQHF. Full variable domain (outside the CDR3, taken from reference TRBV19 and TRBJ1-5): DGGITQSPKYLFRKEGQNVTLSCEQNLNHDAMYWYRQDPGQGLRLIYYSQIVNDFQKGDIAEGYSVSREKKESFPLTVTSAQKNPTAFYLCASSPLGQFSNQPQHFGDGTRLSIL.

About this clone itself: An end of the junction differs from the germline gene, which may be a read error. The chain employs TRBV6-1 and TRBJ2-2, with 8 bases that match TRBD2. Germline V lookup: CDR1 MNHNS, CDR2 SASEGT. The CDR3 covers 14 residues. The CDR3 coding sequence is TGTGCCCGCAGTGAACTTCGGGGGGGCGGGGAGCTGTTTTTT. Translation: CARSELRGGGELFF.

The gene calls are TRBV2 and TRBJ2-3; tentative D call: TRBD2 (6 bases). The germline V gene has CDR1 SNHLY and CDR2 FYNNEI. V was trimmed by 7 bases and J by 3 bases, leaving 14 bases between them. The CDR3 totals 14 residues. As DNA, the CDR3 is TGTGCCAGCAAGGAGGGAAGGGGAACAGATACGCAGTATTTT. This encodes CASKEGRGTDTQYF. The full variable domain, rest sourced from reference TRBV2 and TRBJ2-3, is EPEVTQTPSHQVTQMGQEVILRCVPISNHLYFYWYRQILGQKVEFLVSFYNNEISEKSEIFDDQFSVERPDGSNFTLKIRSTKLEDSAMYFCASKEGRGTDTQYFGPGTRLTVL.

The CDR3, as DNA: TGTGCCAGCAGCTCCCCGGGACAGGGCTACGAGCAGTACTTC. Its protein product is CASSSPGQGYEQYF. The chain is built from TRBV7-9 and TRBJ2-7, with 9 nucleotides matching TRBD1. This CDR3 spans 14 amino acids. After removal of 4 bases from V and 3 bases from J, the junction contained 4 bases not matched to a gene. Germline CDR1 and CDR2: SEHNR and FQNEAQ (reference sequence).

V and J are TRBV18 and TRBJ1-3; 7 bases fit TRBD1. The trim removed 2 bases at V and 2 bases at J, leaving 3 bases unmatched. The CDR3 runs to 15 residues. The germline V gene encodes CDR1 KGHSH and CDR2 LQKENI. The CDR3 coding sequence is TGTGCCAGCTCACCAACGACAGGGACTGGAAACACCATATATTTT. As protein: CASSPTTGTGNTIYF.

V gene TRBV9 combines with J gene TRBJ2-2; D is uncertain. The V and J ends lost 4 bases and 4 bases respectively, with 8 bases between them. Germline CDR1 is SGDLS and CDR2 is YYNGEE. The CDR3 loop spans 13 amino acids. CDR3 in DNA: TGTGCCAGCAGCCCTCCGAGCACCGGGGAGCTGTTTTTT. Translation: CASSPPSTGELFF.

The CDR3 reads CASRGGPANYGYTF. The CDR3 coding sequence is TGTGCCAGCAGGGGGGGGCCAGCTAACTATGGCTACACCTTC. The chain employs TRBV3-1 (or the pseudogene TRBV3-2) and TRBJ1-2, with a possible D match to TRBD1 (6 bases). This CDR3 spans 14 amino acids. Trimming removed 6 bases from V and 0 bases from J, with 11 bases in between. Per the germline V gene, CDR1 is LGHDT and CDR2 is YNNKEL (reference sequence).

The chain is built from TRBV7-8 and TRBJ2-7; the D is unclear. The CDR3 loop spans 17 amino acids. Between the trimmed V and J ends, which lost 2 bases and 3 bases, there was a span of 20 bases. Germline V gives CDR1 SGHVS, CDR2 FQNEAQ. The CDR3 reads CASSLILSRQKIYEQYF. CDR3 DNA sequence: TGTGCCAGCAGCTTAATATTGTCCCGCCAGAAGATCTACGAGCAGTACTTC. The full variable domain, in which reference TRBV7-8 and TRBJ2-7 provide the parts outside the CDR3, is GAGVSQSPRYKVAKRGQDVALRCDPISGHVSLFWYQQALGQGPEFLTYFQNEAQLDKSGLPSDRFFAERPEGSVSTLKIQRTQQEDSAVYLCASSLILSRQKIYEQYFGPGTRLTVT.

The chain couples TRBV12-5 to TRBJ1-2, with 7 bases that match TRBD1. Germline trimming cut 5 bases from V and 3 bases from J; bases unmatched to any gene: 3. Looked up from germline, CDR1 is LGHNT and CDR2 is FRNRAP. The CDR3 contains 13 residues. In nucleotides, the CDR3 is TGTGCTAGTGGTAGACAGGGATACTATGGCTACACCTTC. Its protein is CASGRQGYYGYTF. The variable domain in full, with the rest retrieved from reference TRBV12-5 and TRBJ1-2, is DARVTQTPRHKVTEMGQEVTMRCQPILGHNTVFWYRQTMMQGLELLAYFRNRAPLDDSGMPKDRFSAEMPDATLATLKIQPSEPRDSAVYFCASGRQGYYGYTFGSGTRLTVV.

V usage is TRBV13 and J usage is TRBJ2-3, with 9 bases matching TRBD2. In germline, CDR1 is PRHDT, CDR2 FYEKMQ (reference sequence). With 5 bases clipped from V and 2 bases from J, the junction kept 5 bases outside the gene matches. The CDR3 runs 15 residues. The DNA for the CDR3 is TGTGCCAGCAGCCCTAGCGGGGAAGACACAGATACGCAGTATTTT. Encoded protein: CASSPSGEDTDTQYF.

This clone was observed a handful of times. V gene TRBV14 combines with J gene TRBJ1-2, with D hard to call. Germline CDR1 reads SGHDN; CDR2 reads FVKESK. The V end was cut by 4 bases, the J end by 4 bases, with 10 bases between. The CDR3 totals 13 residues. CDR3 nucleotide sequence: TGTGCCAGCAGCCGAGAGACAAGCTATGGCTACACCTTC. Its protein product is CASSRETSYGYTF.

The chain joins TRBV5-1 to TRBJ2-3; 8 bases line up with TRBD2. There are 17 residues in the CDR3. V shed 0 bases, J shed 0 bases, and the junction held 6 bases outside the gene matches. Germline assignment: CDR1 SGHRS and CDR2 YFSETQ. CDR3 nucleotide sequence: TGCGCCAGCAGCTTGGGAAGAACTAGCGGTAGCACAGATACGCAGTATTTT. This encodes CASSLGRTSGSTDTQYF.

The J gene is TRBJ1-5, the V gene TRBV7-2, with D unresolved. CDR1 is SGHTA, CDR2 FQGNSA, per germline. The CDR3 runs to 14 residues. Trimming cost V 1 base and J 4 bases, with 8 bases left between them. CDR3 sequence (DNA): TGTGCCAGCAGCTTAGGGCCGGGGAATCAGCCCCAGCATTTT. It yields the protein CASSLGPGNQPQHF.

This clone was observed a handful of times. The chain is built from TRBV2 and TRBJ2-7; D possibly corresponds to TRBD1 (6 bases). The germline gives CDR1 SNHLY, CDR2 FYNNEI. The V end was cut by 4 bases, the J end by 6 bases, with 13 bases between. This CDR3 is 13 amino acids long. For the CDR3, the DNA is TGTGCCAGCAGTGTACTATTAGGGGGCGAGCAGTACTTC. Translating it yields CASSVLLGGEQYF.

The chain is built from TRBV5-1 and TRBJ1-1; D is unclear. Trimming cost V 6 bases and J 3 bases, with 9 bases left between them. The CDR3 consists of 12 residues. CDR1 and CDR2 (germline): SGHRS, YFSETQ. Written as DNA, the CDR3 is TGCGCCAGCAAAGTCGGGGACACTGAAGCTTTCTTT. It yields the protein CASKVGDTEAFF.

The CDR3 is CASSFDYSNYGYTF. In DNA, the CDR3 is TGTGCCAGCAGCTTCGACTACTCCAACTATGGCTACACCTTC. The V gene is TRBV7-2, the J gene TRBJ1-2; the D is unclear. V was shortened by 3 bases and J by 2 bases, with 10 bases between the two germline ends. Germline CDR1 is SGHTA and CDR2 is FQGNSA. The CDR3 extends over 14 amino acids.

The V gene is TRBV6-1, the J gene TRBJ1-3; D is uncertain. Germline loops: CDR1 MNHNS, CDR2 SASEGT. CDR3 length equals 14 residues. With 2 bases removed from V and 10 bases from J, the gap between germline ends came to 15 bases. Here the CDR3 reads CASSEWSPVGTIYF. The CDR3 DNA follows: TGTGCCAGCAGTGAATGGAGTCCAGTCGGGACCATATATTTT.

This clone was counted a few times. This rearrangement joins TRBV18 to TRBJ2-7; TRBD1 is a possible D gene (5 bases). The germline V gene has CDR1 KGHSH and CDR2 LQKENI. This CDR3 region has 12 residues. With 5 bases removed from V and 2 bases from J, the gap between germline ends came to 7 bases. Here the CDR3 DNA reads TGTGCCAGCTCAGTGGACACCTACGAGCAGTACTTC. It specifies CASSVDTYEQYF.

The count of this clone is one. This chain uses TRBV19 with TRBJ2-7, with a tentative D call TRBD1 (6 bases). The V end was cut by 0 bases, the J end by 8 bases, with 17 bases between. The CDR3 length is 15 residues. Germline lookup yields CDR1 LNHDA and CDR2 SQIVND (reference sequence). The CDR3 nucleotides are TGTGCCAGTAGTATAGATCTTTCGAGAGGGGACAAGCAGTACTTC. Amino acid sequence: CASSIDLSRGDKQYF.

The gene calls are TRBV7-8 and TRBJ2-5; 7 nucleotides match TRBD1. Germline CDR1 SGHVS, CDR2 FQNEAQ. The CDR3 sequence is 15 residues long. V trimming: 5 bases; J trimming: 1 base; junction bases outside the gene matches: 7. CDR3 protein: CASSRRQGRQETQYF. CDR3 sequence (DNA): TGTGCCAGCAGCCGCCGACAGGGTCGCCAAGAGACCCAGTACTTC.

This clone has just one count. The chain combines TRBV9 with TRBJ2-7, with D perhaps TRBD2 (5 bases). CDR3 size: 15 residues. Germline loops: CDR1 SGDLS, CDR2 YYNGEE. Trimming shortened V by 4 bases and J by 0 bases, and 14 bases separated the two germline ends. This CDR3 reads CASSLSGEPSYEQYF. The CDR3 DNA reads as TGTGCCAGCAGCTTAAGTGGGGAGCCCTCCTACGAGCAGTACTTC.

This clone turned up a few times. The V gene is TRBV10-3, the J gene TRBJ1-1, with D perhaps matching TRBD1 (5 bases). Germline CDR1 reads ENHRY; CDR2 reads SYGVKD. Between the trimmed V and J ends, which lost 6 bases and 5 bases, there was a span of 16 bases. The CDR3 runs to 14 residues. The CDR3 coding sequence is TGTGCCATCAGGACCGCGGGAGGGGAGACTGAAGCTTTCTTT. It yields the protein CAIRTAGGETEAFF.

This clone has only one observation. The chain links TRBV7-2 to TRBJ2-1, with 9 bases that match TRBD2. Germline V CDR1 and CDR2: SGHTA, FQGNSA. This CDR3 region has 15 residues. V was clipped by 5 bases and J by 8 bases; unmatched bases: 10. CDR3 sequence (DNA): TGTGCCAGCAGCCAACAGCGGGGGGCAGGGGATGAGCAGTTCTTC. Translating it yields CASSQQRGAGDEQFF. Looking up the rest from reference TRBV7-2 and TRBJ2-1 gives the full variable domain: GAGVSQSPSNKVTEKGKDVELRCDPISGHTALYWYRQSLGQGLEFLIYFQGNSAPDKSGLPSDRFSAERTGGSVSTLTIQRTQQEDSAVYLCASSQQRGAGDEQFFGPGTRLTVL.

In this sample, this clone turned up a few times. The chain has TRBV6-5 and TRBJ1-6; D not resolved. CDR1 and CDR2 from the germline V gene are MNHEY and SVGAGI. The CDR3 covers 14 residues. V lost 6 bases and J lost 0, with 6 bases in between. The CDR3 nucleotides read TGTGCCAGCAGGGTGAGCTCCTATAATTCACCCCTCCACTTT. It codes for CASRVSSYNSPLHF.

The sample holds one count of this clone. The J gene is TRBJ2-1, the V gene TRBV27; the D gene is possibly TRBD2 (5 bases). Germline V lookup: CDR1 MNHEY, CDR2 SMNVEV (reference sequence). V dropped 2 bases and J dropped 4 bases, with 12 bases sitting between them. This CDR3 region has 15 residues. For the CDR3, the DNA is TGTGCCAGCAGTTTACCCCCCCCGGGGTACAATGAGCAGTTCTTC. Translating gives CASSLPPPGYNEQFF.

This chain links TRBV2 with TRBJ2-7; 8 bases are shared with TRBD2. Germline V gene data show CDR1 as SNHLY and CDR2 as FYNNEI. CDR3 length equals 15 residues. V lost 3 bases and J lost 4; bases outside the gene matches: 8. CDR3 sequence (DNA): TGTGCCAGCAGTGAGTCAGCGGGGGCCTTTTACGAGCAGTACTTC. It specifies CASSESAGAFYEQYF.

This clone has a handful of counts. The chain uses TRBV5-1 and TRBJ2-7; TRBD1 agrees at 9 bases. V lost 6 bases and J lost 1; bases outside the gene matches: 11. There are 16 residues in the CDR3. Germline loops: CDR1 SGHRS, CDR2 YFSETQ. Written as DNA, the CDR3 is TGCGCCAGCAACCGGGACAGGGCTACCTCTTCCTACGAGCAGTACTTC. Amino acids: CASNRDRATSSYEQYF. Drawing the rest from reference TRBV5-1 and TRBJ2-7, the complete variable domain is KAGVTQTPRYLIKTRGQQVTLSCSPISGHRSVSWYQQTPGQGLQFLFEYFSETQRNKGNFPGRFSGRQFSNSRSEMNVSTLELGDSALYLCASNRDRATSSYEQYFGPGTRLTVT.